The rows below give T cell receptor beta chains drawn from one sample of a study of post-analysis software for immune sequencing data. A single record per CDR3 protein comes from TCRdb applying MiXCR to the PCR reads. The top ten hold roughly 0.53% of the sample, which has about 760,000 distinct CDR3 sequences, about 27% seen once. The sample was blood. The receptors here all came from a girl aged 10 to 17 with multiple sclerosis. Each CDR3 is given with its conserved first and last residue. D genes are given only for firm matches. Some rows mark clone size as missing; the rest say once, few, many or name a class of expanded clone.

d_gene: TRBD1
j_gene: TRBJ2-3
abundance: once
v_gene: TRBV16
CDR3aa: CASSQSPSGTGGDTQYF
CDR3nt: TGTGCCAGCAGCCAATCCCCCTCCGGGACAGGAGGAGATACGCAGTATTTT

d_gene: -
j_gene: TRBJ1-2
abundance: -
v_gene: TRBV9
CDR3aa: CASSPSGGHYGYTF
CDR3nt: TGTGCCAGCAGCCCAAGCGGGGGCCACTATGGCTACACCTTC

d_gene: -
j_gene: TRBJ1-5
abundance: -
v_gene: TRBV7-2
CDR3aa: CASKKTAGEGSQPQHF
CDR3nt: TGTGCCAGCAAAAAGACCGCGGGGGAAGGTAGTCAGCCCCAGCATTTT

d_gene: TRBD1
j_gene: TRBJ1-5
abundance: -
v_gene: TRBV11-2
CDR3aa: CASSLELTGQGDPRGNQPQHF
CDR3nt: TGTGCCAGCAGCTTGGAGCTCACGGGACAGGGGGACCCAAGGGGCAATCAGCCCCAGCATTTT

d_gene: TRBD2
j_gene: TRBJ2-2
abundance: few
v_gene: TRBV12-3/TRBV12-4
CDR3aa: CASRRTSGNTGELFF
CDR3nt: TGTGCCAGCAGGAGGACTAGCGGGAACACCGGGGAGCTGTTTTTT

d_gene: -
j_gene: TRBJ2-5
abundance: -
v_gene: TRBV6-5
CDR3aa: CASSYSITSQETQYF
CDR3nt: TGTGCCAGCAGTTACTCGATAACGTCCCAAGAGACCCAGTACTTC

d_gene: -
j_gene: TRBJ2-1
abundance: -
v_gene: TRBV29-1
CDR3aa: CSAKDRAIQFF
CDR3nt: TGCAGCGCGAAGGACCGAGCGATACAGTTCTTC

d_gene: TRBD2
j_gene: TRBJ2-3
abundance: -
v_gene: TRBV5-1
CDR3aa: CASSHGLAGDRGNTDTQYF
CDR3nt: TGCGCCAGCAGCCACGGACTAGCGGGGGATAGGGGGAACACAGATACGCAGTATTTT

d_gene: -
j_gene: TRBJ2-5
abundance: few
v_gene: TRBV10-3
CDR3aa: CAISGFGSQGETQYF
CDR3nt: TGTGCCATCAGCGGCTTCGGGAGTCAAGGGGAGACCCAGTACTTC

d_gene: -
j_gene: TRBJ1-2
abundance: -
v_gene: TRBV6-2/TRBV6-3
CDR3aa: CASSYSSGRVWNGYTF
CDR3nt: TGTGCCAGCAGTTACTCGTCAGGACGAGTTTGGAATGGCTACACCTTC

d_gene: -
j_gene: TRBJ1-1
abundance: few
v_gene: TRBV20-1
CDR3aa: CSARVPGGQAFF
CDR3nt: TGCAGTGCTAGAGTCCCAGGCGGCCAAGCTTTCTTT

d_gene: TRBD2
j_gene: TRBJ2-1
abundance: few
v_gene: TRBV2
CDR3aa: CASSFGLAGPEQFF
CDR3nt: TGTGCCAGCAGTTTCGGACTAGCGGGACCCGAGCAGTTCTTC

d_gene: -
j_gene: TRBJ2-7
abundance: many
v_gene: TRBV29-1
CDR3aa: CSVDGVYSGKVYEQYF
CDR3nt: TGCAGCGTTGACGGAGTATATAGCGGCAAAGTCTACGAGCAGTACTTC

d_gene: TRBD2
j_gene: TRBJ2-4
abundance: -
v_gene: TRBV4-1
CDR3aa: CASSLVGREGIQYF
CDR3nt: TGTGCCAGCAGCTTAGTGGGTCGGGAGGGCATTCAGTACTTC

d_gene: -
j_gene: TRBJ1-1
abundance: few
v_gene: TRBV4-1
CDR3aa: CASSQVSRENTEAFF
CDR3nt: TGCGCCAGCAGCCAAGTTTCCAGAGAGAACACTGAAGCTTTCTTT

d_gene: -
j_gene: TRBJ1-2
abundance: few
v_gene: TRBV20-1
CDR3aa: CSAPGRIDYGYTF
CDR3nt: TGCAGTGCCCCGGGACGGATCGATTATGGCTACACCTTC

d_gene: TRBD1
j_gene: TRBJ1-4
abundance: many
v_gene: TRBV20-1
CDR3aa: CSASRTGGSEKLFF
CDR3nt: TGCAGTGCTAGTCGTACAGGGGGTAGTGAAAAACTGTTTTTT

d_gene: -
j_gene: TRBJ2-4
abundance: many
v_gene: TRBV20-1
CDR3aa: CRGYAAKNIQYF
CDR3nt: TGCAGAGGATATGCAGCCAAAAACATTCAGTACTTC

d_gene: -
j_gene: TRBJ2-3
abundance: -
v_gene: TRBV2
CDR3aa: CASMIRASTDTQYF
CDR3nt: TGTGCCAGCATGATCAGGGCTAGCACAGATACGCAGTATTTT

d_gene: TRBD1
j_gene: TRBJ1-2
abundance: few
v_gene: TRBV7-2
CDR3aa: CASSKDREYGYTF
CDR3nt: TGTGCCAGCAGCAAAGACAGGGAATATGGCTACACCTTC

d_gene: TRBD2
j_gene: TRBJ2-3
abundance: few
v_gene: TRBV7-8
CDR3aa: CASTIRRPSGDASTDTQYF
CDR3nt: TGTGCCAGCACAATTAGACGACCTAGCGGGGATGCTAGCACAGATACGCAGTATTTT

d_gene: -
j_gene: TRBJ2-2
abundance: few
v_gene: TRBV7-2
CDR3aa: CASSLRPPTYTGELFF
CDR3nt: TGTGCCAGCAGCTTAAGGCCTCCTACCTACACCGGGGAGCTGTTTTTT

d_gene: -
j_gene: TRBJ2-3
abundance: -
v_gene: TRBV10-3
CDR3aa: CAISVTVATDTQYF
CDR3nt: TGTGCCATCAGTGTAACGGTTGCCACAGATACGCAGTATTTT

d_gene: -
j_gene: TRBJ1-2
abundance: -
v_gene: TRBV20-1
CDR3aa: CSASREGGLVYGYTF
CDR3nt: TGCAGTGCTAGTCGAGAGGGGGGCCTGGTATATGGCTACACCTTC

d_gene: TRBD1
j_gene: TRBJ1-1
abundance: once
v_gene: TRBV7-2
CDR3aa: CASSLVDQGGTEAFF
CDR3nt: TGTGCCAGCAGCTTAGTGGACCAGGGGGGCACTGAAGCTTTCTTT